The 5 T cell receptor beta chains presented below share a single source sample, sequenced in a study of metastatic and nonmetastatic thyroid tumors. TCRdb reassembled clones from the PCR reads with MiXCR. The sample holds thousands of clones, about 34% seen once. All patients were treatment-naive before thyroid surgery. The sequencing sample was made of adjacent normal tissue. The receptor set was obtained from a female donor with papillary thyroid cancer or a benign thyroid nodule (not recorded which). Some clones in this sample may be carry-over from other donors' samples.

V is TRBV15 and J is TRBJ2-7; D gene uncertain. Germline V gives CDR1 LNHNV, CDR2 YYDKDF (reference sequence). With 0 bases removed from V and 0 bases from J, the gap between germline ends came to 9 bases. The CDR3 runs 15 residues. DNA for the CDR3: TGTGCCACCAGCAGAGATCGGATGAGCTCCTACGAGCAGTACTTC. Amino acid sequence: CATSRDRMSSYEQYF.

The rearrangement joins TRBV30 to TRBJ1-1; D is unresolved. Germline lookup yields CDR1 GTSNPN and CDR2 SVGIG (reference sequence). Trimming removed 6 bases at V and 0 bases at J, with 5 bases between. This CDR3 spans 11 amino acids. In DNA form, the CDR3 reads TGTGCCTGCCAGGTGAACACTGAAGCTTTCTTT. It codes for CACQVNTEAFF.

CDR3 in DNA: TGTGCCAGCACCACCGGGACACAAAATTCACCCCTCCACTTT. It is translated as CASTTGTQNSPLHF. V usage is TRBV6-1 and J usage is TRBJ1-6, with D maybe TRBD1 (6 bases). This CDR3 has 14 residues. V was pared by 7 bases and J by 7 bases, with 14 bases between. Germline loops: CDR1 MNHNS, CDR2 SASEGT.

The table lists this clone with a few counts. The V and J genes are TRBV6-1 and TRBJ1-1, with 9 nucleotides matching TRBD1. J lost 5 bases, V lost 7 bases, and 11 bases had no gene match. This CDR3 comprises 15 residues. From germline, CDR1 is MNHNS and CDR2 SASEGT. The CDR3, as DNA: TGTGCCAGCATCGAGATGGGGACAGGGAGAACTGAAGCTTTCTTT. Its translation is CASIEMGTGRTEAFF.

V is TRBV6-2 or TRBV6-3 and J is TRBJ2-2; the match to TRBD2 covers 12 bases. CDR1 is MNHEY and CDR2 is SVGEGT in the germline V gene. The CDR3 length is 19 residues. With V trimmed by 2 bases and J by 7 bases, 14 bases remained unmatched. The CDR3 loop is CASSYPQTGLAGMVGELFF. CDR3 coding DNA: TGTGCCAGCAGTTACCCCCAAACCGGACTAGCGGGAATGGTCGGGGAGCTGTTTTTT.